The following is a T cell receptor (beta chain) sequence with its context. Its antigen is as yet unknown. Primers for the PCR totalled 60 Vbeta and 13 Jbeta. Produced via immunoSEQ multiplex PCR; TCRdb's table is partial and in-frame only. The sample consists of roughly 200,000 clones, around 82% of them appearing once. Germline CDR1 SGHAT, CDR2 FQDESV (reference sequence). The V segment lost 3 bases and the J segment 4 bases; nucleotides outside the gene matches: 6. CDR3 length equals 16 residues. This entry is derived from a study of cytomegalovirus exposure and HLA in healthy donors. Overall study results and limits: Later on, a genetic analysis was performed. It linked a missense variant in DCLRE1C with V- and J-gene trimming of TCR beta. Among the CMV-associated chains, a few were confirmed in vitro as specific for CMV antigens.

The rearrangement links TRBV11-1 to TRBJ2-1; 10 bases line up with TRBD2. The receptor was derived from a woman younger than 45 in good health and CMV-seropositive. What was sequenced was PBMCs. DNA of the CDR3: TGTGCCAGCAGCTTCCCAACTAGCGGGGTTTACAATGAGCAGTTCTTC. Translating gives CASSFPTSGVYNEQFF.